The 10 T cell receptor beta chains in this list originate from one sample, sequenced in a study of blood T cell repertoires in COVID-19. Sequenced by immunoSEQ multiplex PCR; TCRdb stores in-frame clones only, minus some. Of 430,000 or so clones in the sample, about 88% were seen once. The sample comprised PBMCs or T cells enriched from blood (not recorded which). All receptors come from a young woman who had been exposed to COVID-19.

The chain links TRBV18 to TRBJ1-2; no clear D gene. The germline gives CDR1 KGHSH, CDR2 LQKENI. This CDR3 contains 14 residues. With 4 bases removed from V and 0 bases from J, the gap between germline ends came to 9 bases. The chain's CDR3 is CASSHGGANYGYTF. The CDR3 nucleotides are TGTGCCAGCTCACACGGAGGTGCTAACTATGGCTACACCTTC.

The gene calls are TRBV5-1 and TRBJ2-6; D perhaps matches TRBD1 (5 bases). The CDR3 has 15 amino acids. Trimming stripped 4 bases from V and 1 base from J, with 9 bases between. The germline gives CDR1 SGHRS, CDR2 YFSETQ. The chain's CDR3 is CASSPQASGANVLTF. DNA for the CDR3: TGCGCCAGCAGCCCACAGGCTTCTGGGGCCAACGTCCTGACTTTC.

The J gene is TRBJ1-5, the V gene TRBV21-1. TRBV21-1 is marked as a pseudogene. The CDR3 length is 9 residues. CDR3 in DNA: TGTGCCAGCCGGCAGCCCCAGCATTTT. Protein product: CASRQPQHF.

CDR3 sequence (DNA): TGTGCCAGCAGCTCCGAACAGGGCAATCAGCCCCAGCATTTT. Translated, it gives CASSSEQGNQPQHF. V gene TRBV7-6 combines with J gene TRBJ1-5; D is perhaps TRBD1 (5 bases). V was cut by 4 bases and J by 2 bases, with 9 bases left in between. The length of the CDR3 is 14 residues. The V gene's germline CDR1 is SGHVS and CDR2 FNYEAQ. The whole variable domain, filled in from reference TRBV7-6 and TRBJ1-5, reads GAGVSQSPRYKVTKRGQDVALRCDPISGHVSLYWYRQALGQGPEFLTYFNYEAQQDKSGLPNDRFSAERPEGSISTLTIQRTEQRDSAMYRCASSSEQGNQPQHFGDGTRLSIL.

The chain carries TRBV18 and TRBJ1-1; no definite D call. Per germline, CDR1 KGHSH and CDR2 LQKENI. Trimming took 0 bases from V and 1 from J, leaving 6 bases between them. The CDR3 runs 14 residues. CDR3 in DNA: TGTGCCAGCTCACCACCATATCCGAACACTGAAGCTTTCTTT. It codes for CASSPPYPNTEAFF.

Comment on this clone: Other DNA sequences in this sample translate to the same CDR3. V gene TRBV28 combines with J gene TRBJ1-6; D is perhaps TRBD1 (6 bases). The CDR3 runs 15 residues. Germline V CDR1 and CDR2: MDHEN, SYDVKM. V was trimmed by 6 bases and J by 1 base, leaving 10 bases between them. The DNA of the CDR3 is TGTGCCAGCAGCCTAGGGGGATCCTATAATTCACCCCTCCACTTT. Its protein product is CASSLGGSYNSPLHF.

V and J are TRBV9 and TRBJ1-4; D is uncertain. The germline gives CDR1 SGDLS, CDR2 YYNGEE. V was pared by 0 bases and J by 2 bases, with 14 bases between. The CDR3 runs to 17 residues. The CDR3 sequence is CASSVGDTVSTNEKLFF. CDR3 DNA sequence: TGTGCCAGCAGCGTAGGTGACACCGTATCTACTAATGAAAAACTGTTTTTT.

The V call is TRBV9, the J call TRBJ1-1, with D unclear. The germline gives CDR1 SGDLS, CDR2 YYNGEE. The CDR3 runs to 13 residues. The ends were cut back, 0 bases at V and 5 bases at J, with 8 bases in the middle. CDR3 residues: CASSVVEKTEAFF. The CDR3 nucleotides read TGTGCCAGCAGCGTAGTTGAGAAGACTGAAGCTTTCTTT.

The V gene is TRBV28, the J gene TRBJ1-5; 11 bases map to TRBD1. The CDR3 consists of 14 residues. CDR1 is MDHEN and CDR2 is SYDVKM in the germline V gene. The CDR3 DNA reads TGTGCAGGACAGGGGGCTCATGGCAATCAGCCCCAGCATTTT. Encoded protein: CAGQGAHGNQPQHF.

The chain recombines TRBV28 with TRBJ1-3; TRBD1 might be the D (5 bases). Between the trimmed V and J ends, which lost 7 bases and 0 bases, there was a span of 13 bases. Looked up from germline, CDR1 is MDHEN and CDR2 is SYDVKM. The CDR3 is 15 amino acids. The CDR3 is CASNPRAISGNTIYF. The CDR3, as DNA: TGTGCCAGCAACCCCAGGGCCATCTCTGGAAACACCATATATTTT.